This entry describes one TCR beta chain. Its cognate antigen is unknown. The source of the sample is a study of persistence of HIV-infected CD4 T cells. In the study overall: CD4+ T cells responding to CMV or HIV-1 Gag were isolated.

The CDR3 is 18 residues long. Sequencing used immunoSEQ version 4 in survey mode. Clones were read by immunoSEQ multiplex PCR, and TCRdb kept only the in-frame ones, dropping some. The table shows some 39,000 clones, with approximately 78% occurring only once. The stimulus was an HIV-1 Gag 15-mer peptide pool, roughly 1 ug/peptide/mL. CD40L/CD69 double-negative CD45RO-high memory CD4+ T cells were collected. This TCR was recovered from an adult with HIV. The donor label of this sample is uncertain. The input for sequencing was cultured CD4+ T cells from PBMCs, taken from a patient who received antiretroviral therapy. This chain links TRBV21-1 with TRBJ2-2; the D call in the table, TRBD2, was not verified against the DNA. TRBV21-1 represents a pseudogene. Written as DNA, the CDR3 is TGTGCCAGCAGCAAAGGCTCTTGCGGGGGGGCGAACACCGGGGAGCTGTTTTTT. Translated: CASSKGSCGGANTGELFF.